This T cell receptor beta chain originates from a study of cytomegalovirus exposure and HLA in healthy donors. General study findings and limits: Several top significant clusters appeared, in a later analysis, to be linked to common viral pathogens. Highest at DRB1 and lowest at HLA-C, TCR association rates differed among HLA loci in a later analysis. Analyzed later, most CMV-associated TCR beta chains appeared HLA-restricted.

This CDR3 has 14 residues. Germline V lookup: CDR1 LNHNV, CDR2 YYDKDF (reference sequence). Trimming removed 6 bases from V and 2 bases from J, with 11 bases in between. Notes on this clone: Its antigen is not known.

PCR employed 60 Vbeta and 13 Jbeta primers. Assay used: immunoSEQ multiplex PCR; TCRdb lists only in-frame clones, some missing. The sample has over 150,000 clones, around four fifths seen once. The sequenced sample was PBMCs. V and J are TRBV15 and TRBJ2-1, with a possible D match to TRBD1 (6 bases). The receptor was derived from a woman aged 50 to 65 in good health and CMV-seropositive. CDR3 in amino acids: CATSQGPPYNEQFF. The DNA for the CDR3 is TGTGCCACCAGTCAGGGGCCACCCTACAATGAGCAGTTCTTC. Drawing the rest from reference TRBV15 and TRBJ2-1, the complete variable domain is DAMVIQNPRYQVTQFGKPVTLSCSQTLNHNVMYWYQQKSSQAPKLLFHYYDKDFNNEADTPDNFQSRRPNTSFCFLDIRSPGLGDTAMYLCATSQGPPYNEQFFGPGTRLTVL.